This TCR beta chain stems from a study of blood T cell repertoires in COVID-19. V gave up 4 bases and J gave up 0 bases; unmatched junction bases: 6. CDR1 and CDR2 from the germline V gene are LNHDA and SQIVND (reference sequence). The CDR3 has 16 residues. Using immunoSEQ multiplex PCR, the repertoire was profiled, and TCRdb retains in-frame clones only, with some absent. The top ten clones hold approximately 2.6% of a sample with under 200,000 clones, around four fifths of them seen once. The sequence came from a man aged 65 to 79 with acute or convalescent COVID-19. This chain links TRBV19 with TRBJ1-2, with TRBD1 identical over 9 bases. Material for sequencing was peripheral blood. Written as DNA, the CDR3 is TGTGCCAGTAGTACCGGGACAGGGTATTCTAACTATGGCTACACCTTC. Translation: CASSTGTGYSNYGYTF.